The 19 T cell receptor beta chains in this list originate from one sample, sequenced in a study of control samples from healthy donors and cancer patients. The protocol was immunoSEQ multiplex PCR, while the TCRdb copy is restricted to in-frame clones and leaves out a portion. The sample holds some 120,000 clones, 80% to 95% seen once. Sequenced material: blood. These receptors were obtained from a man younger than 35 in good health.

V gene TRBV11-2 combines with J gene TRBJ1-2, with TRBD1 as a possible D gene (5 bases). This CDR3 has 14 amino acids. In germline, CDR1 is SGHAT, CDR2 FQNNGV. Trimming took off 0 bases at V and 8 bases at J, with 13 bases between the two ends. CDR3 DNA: TGTGCCAGCAGCTTAGATGCAGGGTTCTCAGGCTACACCTTC. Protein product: CASSLDAGFSGYTF.

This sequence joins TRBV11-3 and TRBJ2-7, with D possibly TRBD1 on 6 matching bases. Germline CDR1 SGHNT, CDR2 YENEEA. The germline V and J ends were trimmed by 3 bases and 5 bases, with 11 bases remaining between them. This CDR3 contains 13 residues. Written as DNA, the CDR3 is TGTGCCAGCAGCTTTACAGGGCACGACGAGCAGTACGTC. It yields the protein CASSFTGHDEQYV.

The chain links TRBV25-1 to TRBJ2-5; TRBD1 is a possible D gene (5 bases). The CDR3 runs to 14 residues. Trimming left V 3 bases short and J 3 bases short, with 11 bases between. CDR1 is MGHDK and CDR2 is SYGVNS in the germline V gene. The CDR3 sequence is CASSEQGLKETQYF. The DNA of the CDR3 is TGTGCCAGCAGTGAGCAGGGCCTCAAAGAGACCCAGTACTTC.

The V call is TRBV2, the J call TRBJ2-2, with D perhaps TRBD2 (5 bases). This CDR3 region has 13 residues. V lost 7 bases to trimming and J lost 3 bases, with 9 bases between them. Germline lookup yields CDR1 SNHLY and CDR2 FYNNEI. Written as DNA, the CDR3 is TGTGCCAGCAAGAGGGATGACACCGGGGAGCTGTTTTTT. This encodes CASKRDDTGELFF.

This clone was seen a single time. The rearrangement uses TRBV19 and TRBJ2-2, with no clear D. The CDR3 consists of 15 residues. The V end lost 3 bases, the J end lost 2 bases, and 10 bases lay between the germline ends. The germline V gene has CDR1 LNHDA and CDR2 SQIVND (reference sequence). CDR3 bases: TGTGCCAGTAGTATTATGAACACCAACACCGGGGAGCTGTTTTTT. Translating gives CASSIMNTNTGELFF.

CDR3 region: CATGKDLGNGEKLFF. CDR3 nucleotide sequence: TGTGCCACAGGCAAGGATCTGGGAAACGGGGAAAAACTGTTTTTT. The chain is built from TRBV2 and TRBJ1-4; D gene ambiguous. Germline CDR1 is SNHLY and CDR2 is FYNNEI. Trimming took 10 bases from V and 8 from J, leaving 23 bases between them. The CDR3 sequence is 15 residues long.

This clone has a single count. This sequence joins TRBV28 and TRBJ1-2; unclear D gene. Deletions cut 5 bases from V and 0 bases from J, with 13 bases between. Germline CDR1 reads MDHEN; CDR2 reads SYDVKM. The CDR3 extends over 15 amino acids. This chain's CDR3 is CASSPSDEPNYGYTF. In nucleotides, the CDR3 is TGTGCCAGCAGTCCATCGGACGAGCCTAACTATGGCTACACCTTC.

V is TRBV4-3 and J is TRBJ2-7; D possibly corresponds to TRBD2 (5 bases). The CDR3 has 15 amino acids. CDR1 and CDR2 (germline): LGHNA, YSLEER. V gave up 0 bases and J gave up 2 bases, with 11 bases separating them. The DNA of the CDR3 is TGCGCCAGCAGCCAAGATTACGGGGTAGCCTACGAGCAGTACGTC. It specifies CASSQDYGVAYEQYV.

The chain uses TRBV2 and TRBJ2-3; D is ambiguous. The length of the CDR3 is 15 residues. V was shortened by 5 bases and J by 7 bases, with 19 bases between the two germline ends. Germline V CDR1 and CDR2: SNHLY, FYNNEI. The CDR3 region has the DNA TGTGCCAGCAGTTGGCAAGAGGTTCTAGGAAATACGCAGTATTTT. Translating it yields CASSWQEVLGNTQYF.

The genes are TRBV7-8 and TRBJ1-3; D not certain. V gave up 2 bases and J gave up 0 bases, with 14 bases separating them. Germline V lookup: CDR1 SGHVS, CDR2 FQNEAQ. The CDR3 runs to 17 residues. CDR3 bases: TGTGCCAGCAGCTTAAGGGAACTCAGAGACTCTGGAAACACCATATATTTT. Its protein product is CASSLRELRDSGNTIYF.

The CDR3 nucleotides read TGCAGCGTTGAAGGGGGACAGGGGGCGTCTAGGGACTACGAGCAGTACTTC. Its translation is CSVEGGQGASRDYEQYF. The chain has TRBV29-1 and TRBJ2-7; 12 positions agree with TRBD1. The V segment lost 1 base and the J segment 3 bases; nucleotides outside the gene matches: 10. Germline V CDR1 and CDR2: SQVTM, ANQGSEA. The CDR3 is 17 amino acids.

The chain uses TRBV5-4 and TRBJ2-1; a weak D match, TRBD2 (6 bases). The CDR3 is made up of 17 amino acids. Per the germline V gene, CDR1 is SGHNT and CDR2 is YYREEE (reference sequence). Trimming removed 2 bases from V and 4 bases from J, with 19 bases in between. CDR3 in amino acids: CASSLGVAAKPYNEQFF. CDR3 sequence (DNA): TGTGCCAGCAGCTTAGGGGTAGCGGCGAAACCTTACAATGAGCAGTTCTTC. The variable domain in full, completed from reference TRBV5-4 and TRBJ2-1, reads ETGVTQSPTHLIKTRGQQVTLRCSSQSGHNTVSWYQQALGQGPQFIFQYYREEENGRGNFPPRFSGLQFPNYSSELNVNALELDDSALYLCASSLGVAAKPYNEQFFGPGTRLTVL.

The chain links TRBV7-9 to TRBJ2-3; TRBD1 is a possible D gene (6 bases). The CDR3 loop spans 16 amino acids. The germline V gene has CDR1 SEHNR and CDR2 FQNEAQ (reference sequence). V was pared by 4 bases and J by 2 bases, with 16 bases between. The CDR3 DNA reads TGTGCCAGCAGCTATCTGGGGGCAGGACTCACAGATACGCAGTATTTT. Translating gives CASSYLGAGLTDTQYF.

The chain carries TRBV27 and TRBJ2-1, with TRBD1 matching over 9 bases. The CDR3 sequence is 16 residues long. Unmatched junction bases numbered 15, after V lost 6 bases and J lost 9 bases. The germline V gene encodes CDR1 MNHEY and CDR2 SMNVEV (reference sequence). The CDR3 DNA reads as TGTGCCAGCAGAGTATCCGGGACAGGGTATCCGGGTGAGCAGTTCTTC. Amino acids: CASRVSGTGYPGEQFF.

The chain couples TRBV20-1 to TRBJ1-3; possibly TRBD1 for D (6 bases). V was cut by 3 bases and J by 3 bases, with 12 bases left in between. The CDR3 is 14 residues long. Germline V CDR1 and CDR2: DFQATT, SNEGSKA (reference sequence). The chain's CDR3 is CSASRRGIGNTIYF. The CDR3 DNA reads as TGCAGTGCTAGTCGCAGGGGCATTGGAAACACCATATATTTT.

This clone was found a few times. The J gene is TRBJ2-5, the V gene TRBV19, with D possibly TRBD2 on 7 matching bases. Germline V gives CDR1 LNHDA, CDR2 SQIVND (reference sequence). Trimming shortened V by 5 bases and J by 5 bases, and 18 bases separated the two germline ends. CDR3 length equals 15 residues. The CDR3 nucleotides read TGTGCCAGTAGTCATCCGAGTGGGGGGGGCGAGACCCAGTACTTC. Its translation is CASSHPSGGGETQYF.

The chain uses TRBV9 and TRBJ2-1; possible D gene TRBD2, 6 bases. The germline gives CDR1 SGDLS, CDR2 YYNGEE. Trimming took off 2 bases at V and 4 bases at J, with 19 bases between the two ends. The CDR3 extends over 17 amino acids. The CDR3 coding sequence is TGTGCCAGCAGCGTCGGGGGATTCAGATCTTCTTACAATGAGCAGTTCTTC. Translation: CASSVGGFRSSYNEQFF.

For the CDR3, the DNA is TGTGCCAGCAGCATCGGAGGGGATACGCAGTATTTT. This encodes CASSIGGDTQYF. The V and J genes are TRBV11-1 and TRBJ2-3, with TRBD2 as a possible D gene (6 bases). CDR1 is SGHAT and CDR2 is FQDESV in the germline V gene (reference sequence). The CDR3 spans 12 residues. V lost 5 bases and J lost 6, with 9 bases in between. Together with reference TRBV11-1 and TRBJ2-3, the CDR3 gives the full variable domain: EAEVAQSPRYKITEKSQAVAFWCDPISGHATLYWYRQILGQGPELLVQFQDESVVDDSQLPKDRFSAERLKGVDSTLKIQPAELGDSAMYLCASSIGGDTQYFGPGTRLTVL.

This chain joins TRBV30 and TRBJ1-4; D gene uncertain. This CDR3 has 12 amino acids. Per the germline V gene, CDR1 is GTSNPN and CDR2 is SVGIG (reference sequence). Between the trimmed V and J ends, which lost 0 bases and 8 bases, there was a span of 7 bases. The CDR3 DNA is TGTGCCTGGAGTGTACGATCAGAAAAACTGTTTTTT. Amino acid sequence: CAWSVRSEKLFF. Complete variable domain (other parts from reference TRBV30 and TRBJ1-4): SQTIHQWPATLVQPVGSPLSLECTVEGTSNPNLYWYRQAAGRGLQLLFYSVGIGQISSEVPQNLSASRPQDRQFILSSKKLLLSDSGFYLCAWSVRSEKLFFGSGTQLSVL.